Listed here are 23 T cell receptor beta chains from one sample, sequenced in a study of shared clonotypes between healthy human individuals. Method: immunoSEQ multiplex PCR; TCRdb's copy keeps in-frame clones and lacks some. The profile covers about 2.3 million clones, with roughly 90% appearing a single time and about 0.36% taken by the ten largest. The material sequenced was naive CD4+ T cells from PBMCs. Sample subset: CD45RA+ positively selected. These receptors were obtained from a man aged 18 to 30 in good health. Some clones in this sample may be carry-over from other donors' samples.

In DNA form, the CDR3 reads TGTGCCAGCAGTCCCCTCGAGTCAGGGGATTCCCAAGAGACCCAGTACTTC. Translating it yields CASSPLESGDSQETQYF. The chain has TRBV28 and TRBJ2-5; the D gene is possibly TRBD1 (6 bases). Germline V gene data show CDR1 as MDHEN and CDR2 as SYDVKM. V was clipped by 5 bases and J by 1 base, with 20 bases between them. This CDR3 region has 17 residues.

Here the CDR3 reads CASRGGQGNYGYTF. CDR3 bases: TGTGCCAGCAGGGGGGGACAGGGTAACTATGGCTACACCTTC. V and J are TRBV6-1 and TRBJ1-2, with 9 positions matching TRBD1. Trimming cost V 6 bases and J 1 base; bases outside gene matches: 3. The CDR3 sequence is 14 residues long. Germline lookup yields CDR1 MNHNS and CDR2 SASEGT.

V gene TRBV30 combines with J gene TRBJ1-1; 10 bases are shared with TRBD1. Germline V gene data show CDR1 as GTSNPN and CDR2 as SVGIG (reference sequence). This CDR3 is built from 17 residues. V shed 6 bases and J 1 base; nucleotides not matched to a gene: 14. As DNA, the CDR3 is TGTGCCTGCTCCTTCCACGACAGGGGGCGATCGAACACTGAAGCTTTCTTT. This gives the protein CACSFHDRGRSNTEAFF. Full variable domain (remainder filled in from reference TRBV30 and TRBJ1-1): SQTIHQWPATLVQPVGSPLSLECTVEGTSNPNLYWYRQAAGRGLQLLFYSVGIGQISSEVPQNLSASRPQDRQFILSSKKLLLSDSGFYLCACSFHDRGRSNTEAFFGQGTRLTVV.

This clone was counted once. For the CDR3, the DNA is TGTGCCAGCAGCTTCACCGGGACAGGGGGGTGGGGCTACACCTTC. This translates into CASSFTGTGGWGYTF. This rearrangement joins TRBV7-8 to TRBJ1-2, with 11 bases lining up with TRBD1. The CDR3 runs to 15 residues. V was clipped by 3 bases and J by 8 bases; unmatched bases: 8. CDR1 is SGHVS, CDR2 FQNEAQ, per germline.

This chain links TRBV7-9 with TRBJ1-2; D uncertain. V lost 1 base to trimming and J lost 7 bases, with 13 bases between them. This CDR3 is 14 amino acids long. The germline CDR1 and CDR2 sequences are SEHNR and FQNEAQ (reference sequence). This CDR3 is CASSLEGGLSGYTF. DNA of the CDR3: TGTGCCAGCAGCTTAGAGGGAGGGTTATCTGGCTACACCTTC.

The chain combines TRBV10-2 with TRBJ1-4, with D possibly being TRBD1 (6 bases). Looked up from germline, CDR1 is WSHSY and CDR2 is SAAADI. Trimming pared 6 bases from V and 5 bases from J, leaving 13 bases between. The CDR3 length is 14 residues. DNA of the CDR3: TGCGCCAGCAGGGCGAGGGGGGGCAATGAAAAACTGTTTTTT. Translated: CASRARGGNEKLFF.

V usage is TRBV4-1 and J usage is TRBJ1-2; 11 bases map to TRBD1. The CDR3 runs 14 residues. Trimming took 4 bases from V and 6 from J; bases not matched to a gene: 4. Germline V CDR1 and CDR2: MGHRA, YSYEKL. The CDR3 spells CASSLGQGAHGYTF. The CDR3 DNA sequence: TGCGCCAGCAGCCTTGGACAGGGGGCGCATGGCTACACCTTC.

The chain carries TRBV6-5 and TRBJ1-1; possibly TRBD1 for D (5 bases). The CDR3 contains 13 residues. Germline V lookup: CDR1 MNHEY, CDR2 SVGAGI. V was shortened by 10 bases and J by 0 bases, with 12 bases between the two germline ends. The CDR3 coding sequence is TGTGCCACCAGGGAGGGGATGAACACTGAAGCTTTCTTT. As protein: CATREGMNTEAFF.

The chain combines TRBV25-1 with TRBJ2-7; unclear D gene. V was clipped by 6 bases and J by 6 bases, with 21 bases between them. Germline CDR1 reads MGHDK; CDR2 reads SYGVNS. The CDR3 loop spans 15 amino acids. In DNA form, the CDR3 reads TGTGCCAGCAGCCCCCCGCTGGGCTCCATCTTCGAGCAGTACTTC. Translating it yields CASSPPLGSIFEQYF.

The chain has TRBV19 and TRBJ2-3; 7 nucleotides align to TRBD2. This CDR3 contains 16 residues. The V gene end was trimmed by 6 bases and the J gene end by 3 bases; junction bases not matched to a gene: 12. CDR1 LNHDA and CDR2 SQIVND come from the germline V gene (reference sequence). Here the CDR3 reads CASSPGTTWRTDTQYF. The CDR3 region has the DNA TGTGCCAGTAGCCCTGGGACTACCTGGAGGACAGATACGCAGTATTTT.

The chain carries TRBV2 and TRBJ2-4; the D gene could be TRBD1 or TRBD2 (5 bases each). Looked up from germline, CDR1 is SNHLY and CDR2 is FYNNEI. The CDR3 has 14 residues. V was trimmed by 4 bases and J by 8 bases, leaving 15 bases between them. DNA for the CDR3: TGTGCCAGCAGTGCGGGGCGAGCGGTGGACATTCAGTACTTC. Encoded protein: CASSAGRAVDIQYF.

The chain is built from TRBV15 and TRBJ1-1; 7 bases map to TRBD1. From germline, CDR1 is LNHNV and CDR2 YYDKDF (reference sequence). The CDR3 is 14 amino acids. The junction had 8 bases not matched to a gene; V was cut back by 5 bases and J by 5 bases. CDR3 amino acids: CATSLASGGTEAFF. The CDR3 coding sequence is TGTGCCACCAGCTTAGCCTCAGGGGGGACTGAAGCTTTCTTT.

This clone occurred once. The chain has TRBV6-5 and TRBJ1-1; D gene uncertain. This CDR3 has 12 residues. Germline assignment: CDR1 MNHEY and CDR2 SVGAGI. Trimming removed 6 bases from V and 5 bases from J, with 10 bases in between. CDR3 sequence reads: CASSRIRTEAFF. In DNA, the CDR3 is TGTGCCAGCAGCCGTATAAGAACTGAAGCTTTCTTT.

The V and J genes are TRBV6-8 and TRBJ1-4; a possible D gene is TRBD1 (5 bases). V was pared by 6 bases and J by 9 bases, with 17 bases between. This CDR3 has 14 residues. Germline V gives CDR1 MNHGY, CDR2 SAAAGT. This CDR3 is CASRGWSSGQKLFF. The DNA of the CDR3 is TGTGCCAGCAGGGGCTGGTCTTCGGGACAAAAACTGTTTTTT.

The V gene is TRBV5-4, the J gene TRBJ2-3, with 11 nucleotides matching TRBD2. J gave up 5 bases and V 2 bases, and 1 base lay outside the gene matches. Germline V gene sequence: CDR1 SGHNT, CDR2 YYREEE (reference sequence). This CDR3 contains 14 residues. DNA for the CDR3: TGTGCCAGCAGCTTCGGACTAGCGGGAGATACGCAGTATTTT. Residues: CASSFGLAGDTQYF. The full variable domain, completed using reference TRBV5-4 and TRBJ2-3, is ETGVTQSPTHLIKTRGQQVTLRCSSQSGHNTVSWYQQALGQGPQFIFQYYREEENGRGNFPPRFSGLQFPNYSSELNVNALELDDSALYLCASSFGLAGDTQYFGPGTRLTVL.

The rearrangement uses TRBV5-6 and TRBJ2-7; D is ambiguous. Trimming left V 2 bases short and J 5 bases short, with 11 bases between. CDR1 is SGHDT and CDR2 is YYEEEE in the germline V gene. The CDR3 is 13 amino acids. Written as DNA, the CDR3 is TGTGCCAGCAGCTTTATGGGGTCCCACGAGCAGTACTTC. Its protein product is CASSFMGSHEQYF.

Worth noting for this clone: Different DNA sequences within this sample yield the same CDR3. CDR3 in amino acids: CAIRLAGGYEQYF. The CDR3 region has the DNA TGTGCCATCCGACTAGCGGGAGGTTACGAGCAGTACTTC. V is TRBV10-3 and J is TRBJ2-7; TRBD2 matches 13 bases. This CDR3 is 13 amino acids long. Trimming at V came to 8 bases and at J to 4 bases, leaving 2 bases not matched to a gene. CDR1 is ENHRY, CDR2 SYGVKD, per germline.

J is TRBJ2-5 and V is TRBV28; 7 positions match TRBD1. Germline values: CDR1 MDHEN, CDR2 SYDVKM. V gave up 6 bases and J gave up 5 bases; unmatched junction bases: 9. CDR3 length: 14 residues. The CDR3 here is CASRQPGGRETQYF. The CDR3 bases are TGTGCCAGCAGACAACCAGGGGGTCGGGAGACCCAGTACTTC.

The gene calls are TRBV9 and TRBJ1-3; tentative D call: TRBD1 (6 bases). CDR1 is SGDLS, CDR2 YYNGEE, per germline. V was cut by 4 bases and J by 0 bases, with 14 bases left in between. The length of the CDR3 is 16 residues. Here the CDR3 reads CASSLSGTNSGNTIYF. Here the CDR3 DNA reads TGTGCCAGCAGCTTGTCGGGGACAAACTCTGGAAACACCATATATTTT.

The chain couples TRBV6-5 to TRBJ1-2; no clear D. This CDR3 has 13 amino acids. Trimming cost V 10 bases and J 5 bases, with 17 bases left between them. CDR1 MNHEY and CDR2 SVGAGI come from the germline V gene. The CDR3 spells CATKERIRYGYTF. DNA of the CDR3: TGTGCCACCAAAGAGCGGATCCGTTATGGCTACACCTTC.

The chain combines TRBV30 with TRBJ2-1; TRBD2 matches 8 bases. The V gene end was trimmed by 7 bases and the J gene end by 4 bases; junction bases not matched to a gene: 12. This CDR3 spans 15 amino acids. Germline V gene sequence: CDR1 GTSNPN, CDR2 SVGIG (reference sequence). The CDR3 coding sequence is TGTGCCTCCCAAAGTGGTAGCGGGATTTACAATGAGCAGTTCTTC. Protein: CASQSGSGIYNEQFF.

This clone was counted only a few times. V and J are TRBV6-5 and TRBJ2-7, with TRBD2 identical over 11 bases. The junction had 3 bases not matched to a gene; V was cut back by 2 bases and J by 0 bases. The CDR3 is 16 residues long. Germline loops: CDR1 MNHEY, CDR2 SVGAGI. CDR3 sequence: CASSYLAGGLSYEQYF. CDR3 sequence (DNA): TGTGCCAGCAGTTACCTAGCGGGAGGCCTCTCCTACGAGCAGTACTTC.

The chain carries TRBV28 and TRBJ1-1; 7 positions agree with TRBD1. CDR1 is MDHEN, CDR2 SYDVKM, per germline. The CDR3 loop spans 16 amino acids. J was trimmed by 7 bases and V by 3 bases; bases with no gene match: 14. This CDR3 reads CASSLRQGPHLFEAFF. The DNA for the CDR3 is TGTGCCAGCAGTTTGCGACAGGGCCCACATCTATTTGAAGCTTTCTTT.